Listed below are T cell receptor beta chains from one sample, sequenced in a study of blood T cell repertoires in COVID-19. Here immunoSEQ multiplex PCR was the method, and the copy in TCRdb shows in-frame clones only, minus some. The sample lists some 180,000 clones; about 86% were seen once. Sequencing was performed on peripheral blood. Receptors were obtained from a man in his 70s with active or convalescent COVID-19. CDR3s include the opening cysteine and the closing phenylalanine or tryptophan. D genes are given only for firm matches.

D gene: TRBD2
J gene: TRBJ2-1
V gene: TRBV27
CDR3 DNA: TGTGCCAGCAGTTTCCCCGGGACTAGCGGGATCAATGAGCAGTTCTTC
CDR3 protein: CASSFPGTSGINEQFF

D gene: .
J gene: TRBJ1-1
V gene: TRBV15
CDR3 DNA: TGTGCCACCAGCAGAGGCGGGAACACTGAAGCTTTCTTT
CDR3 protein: CATSRGGNTEAFF

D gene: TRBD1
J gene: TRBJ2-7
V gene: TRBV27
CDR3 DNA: TGTGCCAGCAGCACTAGGACAGGGGCCTACGAGCAGTACTTC
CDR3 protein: CASSTRTGAYEQYF

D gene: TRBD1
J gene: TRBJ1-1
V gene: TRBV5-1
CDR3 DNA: TGCGCCACCACCACCGGGACAGCGAACACTGAAGCTTTCTTT
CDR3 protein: CATTTGTANTEAFF

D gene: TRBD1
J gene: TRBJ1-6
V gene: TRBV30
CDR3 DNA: TGTGCCTGGAGTGGGCTGACAGGGGTAGTTTCACCCCTCCACTTT
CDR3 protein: CAWSGLTGVVSPLHF

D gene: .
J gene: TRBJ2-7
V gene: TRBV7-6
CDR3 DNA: TGTGCCAGCAGCTTAGTGGCAGGGGAGTACGAGCAGTACTTC
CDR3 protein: CASSLVAGEYEQYF

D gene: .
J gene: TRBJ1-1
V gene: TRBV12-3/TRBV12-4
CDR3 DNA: TGTGCCAGCAGCCTAACGCCCGGGACAGAAGCTTTCTTT
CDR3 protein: CASSLTPGTEAFF

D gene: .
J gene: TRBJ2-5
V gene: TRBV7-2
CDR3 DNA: TGTGCCAGCAGCCTCGACCCCCCGGACAGTGGAGGGACCCAGTACTTC
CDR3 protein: CASSLDPPDSGGTQYF

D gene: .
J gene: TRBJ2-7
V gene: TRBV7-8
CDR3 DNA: TGTGCCAGCAGCTTATTAGTCGCAGGGGCGGCGGAGCAGTACTTC
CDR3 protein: CASSLLVAGAAEQYF

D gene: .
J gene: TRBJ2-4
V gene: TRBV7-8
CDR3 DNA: TGTGCCAGCGGGCTCGGGGGAGGTGACATTCAGTACTTC
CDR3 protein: CASGLGGGDIQYF

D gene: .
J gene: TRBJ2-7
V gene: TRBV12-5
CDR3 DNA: TGTGCTAGTGGTTTGGTGCCACTTTATCGAAGCTCCTACGAGCAGTACTTC
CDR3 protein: CASGLVPLYRSSYEQYF

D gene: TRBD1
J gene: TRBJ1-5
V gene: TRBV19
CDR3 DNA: TGTGCCAGTACCTCGGACAGGTCGAACTTACACCCCCAGCATTTT
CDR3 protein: CASTSDRSNLHPQHF

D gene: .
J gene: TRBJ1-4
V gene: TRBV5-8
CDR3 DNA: TGTGCCAGCAGTCCCTCGGGCCCAGGGAGGCGCGGAAAACTGTTTTTT
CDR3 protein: CASSPSGPGRRGKLFF

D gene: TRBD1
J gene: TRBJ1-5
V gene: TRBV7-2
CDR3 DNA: TGTGCCAGCAGCTCCGGGACAGGGATGCCTGGCAATCAGCCCCAGCATTTT
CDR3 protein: CASSSGTGMPGNQPQHF

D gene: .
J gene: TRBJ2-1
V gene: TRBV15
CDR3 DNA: TGTGCCACCAGCTCCGCGGGCGGGTTGAGCTCCTACAATGAGCAGTTCTTC
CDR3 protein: CATSSAGGLSSYNEQFF

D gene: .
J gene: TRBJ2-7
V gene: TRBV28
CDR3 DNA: TGTGCCAGCAGTCTTTCCCCCCGGCCTAGCGCTATCTACGAGCAGTACTTC
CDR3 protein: CASSLSPRPSAIYEQYF